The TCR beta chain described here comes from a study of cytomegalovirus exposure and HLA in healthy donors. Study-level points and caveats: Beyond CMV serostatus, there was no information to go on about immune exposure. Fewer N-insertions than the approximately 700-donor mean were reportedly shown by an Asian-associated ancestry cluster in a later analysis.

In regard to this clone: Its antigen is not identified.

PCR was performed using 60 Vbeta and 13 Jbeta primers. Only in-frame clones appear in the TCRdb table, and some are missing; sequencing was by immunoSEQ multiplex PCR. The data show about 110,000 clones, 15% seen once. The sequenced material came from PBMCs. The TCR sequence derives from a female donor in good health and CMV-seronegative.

CDR3 loop: CASSLVLAEETQYF. CDR3 coding DNA: TGTGCCAGCAGCTTAGTTCTAGCGGAAGAGACCCAGTACTTC. The chain uses TRBV7-2 and TRBJ2-5, with 7 nucleotides matching TRBD2. This CDR3 is 14 amino acids long. Trimming at V came to 1 base and at J to 3 bases, leaving 2 bases not matched to a gene. Germline V lookup: CDR1 SGHTA, CDR2 FQGNSA.